These T cell receptor beta chains were read from a single sample in a study of T cells in tuberculosis. Data came from immunoSEQ multiplex PCR; TCRdb stores just in-frame clones and leaves some out. The sample includes some 26,000 clones, approximately 92% of them seen just once. Sequencing was done on a sample of PBMCs. The receptors were gathered from a donor between 5 and 29 years old with latent tuberculosis or without tuberculosis infection. Some clones in this sample may be carry-over from other donors' samples. The CDR3 runs from the conserved cysteine through the conserved F or W. Fields, in order: CDR3 protein, CDR3 DNA, CDR3 length, V gene, D gene, J gene, clone size. The D gene is left open where the match is weak. Only some rows state a clone size, as once, few, many or a class for expanded clones.

CDR3aa: CASSSVDTQYF
CDR3nt: TGTGCCAGCAGCTCGGTGGATACGCAGTATTTT
len: 11
v_gene: TRBV7-2
d_gene: -
j_gene: TRBJ2-3
abundance: few

CDR3aa: CASSSIAGEGQEQFF
CDR3nt: TGCGCCAGCAGCTCAATAGCGGGAGAGGGTCAGGAGCAGTTCTTC
len: 15
v_gene: TRBV5-1
d_gene: TRBD2
j_gene: TRBJ2-1
abundance: -

CDR3aa: CASSLDSQETQYF
CDR3nt: TGCGCCAGCAGCTTGGACAGCCAAGAGACCCAGTACTTC
len: 13
v_gene: TRBV5-1
d_gene: -
j_gene: TRBJ2-5
abundance: once

CDR3aa: CASSLGHNYGYTF
CDR3nt: TGTGCCAGCAGCTTAGGACATAACTATGGCTACACCTTC
len: 13
v_gene: TRBV11-2
d_gene: -
j_gene: TRBJ1-2
abundance: -

CDR3aa: CSVGYAGTLYEQYF
CDR3nt: TGCAGCGTTGGCTACGCCGGGACACTATACGAGCAGTACTTC
len: 14
v_gene: TRBV29-1
d_gene: -
j_gene: TRBJ2-7
abundance: -

CDR3aa: CASSSGTGYNEQFF
CDR3nt: TGCGCCAGCAGCTCCGGGACAGGTTACAATGAGCAGTTCTTC
len: 14
v_gene: TRBV4-1
d_gene: TRBD1
j_gene: TRBJ2-1
abundance: -

CDR3aa: CASSSGGGALLSGANVLTF
CDR3nt: TGTGCCAGCAGCTCGGGGGGCGGGGCCTTACTCTCTGGGGCCAACGTCCTGACTTTC
len: 19
v_gene: TRBV7-9
d_gene: -
j_gene: TRBJ2-6
abundance: -

CDR3aa: CASSVGGGDYGYTF
CDR3nt: TGTGCCAGCAGCGTAGGGGGAGGGGACTATGGCTACACCTTC
len: 14
v_gene: TRBV9
d_gene: -
j_gene: TRBJ1-2
abundance: -

CDR3aa: CASSQITGSSYEQYF
CDR3nt: TGTGCCAGCAGCCAAATAACAGGGAGCTCCTACGAGCAGTACTTC
len: 15
v_gene: TRBV4-2
d_gene: -
j_gene: TRBJ2-7
abundance: -

CDR3aa: CASSVETAKNIQYF
CDR3nt: TGTGCCAGCAGCGTCGAAACTGCCAAAAACATTCAGTACTTC
len: 14
v_gene: TRBV9
d_gene: -
j_gene: TRBJ2-4
abundance: -

CDR3aa: CSARRSGEQFF
CDR3nt: TGCAGTGCAAGACGCTCGGGTGAGCAGTTCTTC
len: 11
v_gene: TRBV20-1
d_gene: -
j_gene: TRBJ2-1
abundance: -

CDR3aa: CASSINDRTQHF
CDR3nt: TGTGCCAGTAGTATAAACGACAGAACCCAGCATTTT
len: 12
v_gene: TRBV19
d_gene: -
j_gene: TRBJ1-5
abundance: -

CDR3aa: CASSRSANYGYTF
CDR3nt: TGTGCCAGCTCACGCTCAGCTAACTATGGCTACACCTTC
len: 13
v_gene: TRBV18
d_gene: -
j_gene: TRBJ1-2
abundance: -

CDR3aa: CATADRDNLYEQYF
CDR3nt: TGTGCCACCGCGGACAGGGATAATCTCTACGAGCAGTACTTC
len: 14
v_gene: TRBV19
d_gene: TRBD1
j_gene: TRBJ2-7
abundance: once

CDR3aa: CASSYALSPGIRYGYTF
CDR3nt: TGTGCCAGCAGTTACGCGTTGTCCCCAGGGATTAGGTATGGCTACACCTTC
len: 17
v_gene: TRBV6-8
d_gene: -
j_gene: TRBJ1-2
abundance: -

CDR3aa: CASSEDRAYGYTF
CDR3nt: TGTGCCAGTAGTGAGGACAGGGCCTATGGCTACACCTTC
len: 13
v_gene: TRBV19
d_gene: TRBD1
j_gene: TRBJ1-2
abundance: -

CDR3aa: CASSYGAGVPEQYF
CDR3nt: TGTGCCAGCAGCTACGGAGCGGGAGTCCCCGAGCAGTACTTC
len: 14
v_gene: TRBV9
d_gene: TRBD2
j_gene: TRBJ2-7
abundance: -

CDR3aa: CASSPRGAKNIQYF
CDR3nt: TGTGCCAGCAGCCCCCGCGGGGCCAAAAACATTCAGTACTTC
len: 14
v_gene: TRBV28
d_gene: -
j_gene: TRBJ2-4
abundance: -

CDR3aa: CASSQGVSGANVLTF
CDR3nt: TGTGCCAGCAGCCAAGGGGTTTCTGGGGCCAACGTCCTGACTTTC
len: 15
v_gene: TRBV7-2
d_gene: -
j_gene: TRBJ2-6
abundance: -

CDR3aa: CASSHPGQGTEAFF
CDR3nt: TGCGCCAGCAGCCACCCCGGACAGGGCACTGAAGCTTTCTTT
len: 14
v_gene: TRBV4-1
d_gene: TRBD1
j_gene: TRBJ1-1
abundance: once

CDR3aa: CASKGASGGNYNEQFF
CDR3nt: TGTGCCTCCAAGGGGGCTAGCGGGGGGAATTACAATGAGCAGTTCTTC
len: 16
v_gene: TRBV25-1
d_gene: TRBD2
j_gene: TRBJ2-1
abundance: -

CDR3aa: CASSLVGGPLPKTQYF
CDR3nt: TGTGCCAGCAGCTTAGTAGGGGGCCCTCTCCCCAAGACCCAGTACTTC
len: 16
v_gene: TRBV7-2
d_gene: TRBD1
j_gene: TRBJ2-5
abundance: once

CDR3aa: CASSRPGQVQETQYF
CDR3nt: TGTGCCAGCAGCCGACCGGGACAGGTACAAGAGACCCAGTACTTC
len: 15
v_gene: TRBV7-2
d_gene: TRBD1
j_gene: TRBJ2-5
abundance: -

CDR3aa: CASGKTGELSGANVLTF
CDR3nt: TGCGCCAGCGGAAAGACAGGGGAGCTCTCTGGGGCCAACGTCCTGACTTTC
len: 17
v_gene: TRBV5-1
d_gene: TRBD1
j_gene: TRBJ2-6
abundance: -

CDR3aa: CASSLAGQGGFYTEAFF
CDR3nt: TGTGCCAGCAGCTTAGCGGGACAGGGGGGATTCTACACTGAAGCTTTCTTT
len: 17
v_gene: TRBV7-9
d_gene: TRBD1
j_gene: TRBJ1-1
abundance: -

CDR3aa: CASTQDRGRFGYTF
CDR3nt: TGTGCCAGCACCCAGGACAGGGGACGTTTTGGCTACACCTTC
len: 14
v_gene: TRBV7-3
d_gene: TRBD1
j_gene: TRBJ1-2
abundance: -

CDR3aa: CASSVASGVNYEQYF
CDR3nt: TGTGCCAGCAGTGTGGCTAGCGGGGTGAACTACGAGCAGTACTTC
len: 15
v_gene: TRBV25-1
d_gene: TRBD2
j_gene: TRBJ2-7
abundance: once

CDR3aa: CASSLSGQSFEAFF
CDR3nt: TGCGCCAGCAGCTTGTCAGGACAGAGCTTTGAAGCTTTCTTT
len: 14
v_gene: TRBV5-1
d_gene: -
j_gene: TRBJ1-1
abundance: once

CDR3aa: CASSVAGGQPQHF
CDR3nt: TGTGCCAGCAGCGTTGCGGGGGGTCAGCCCCAGCATTTT
len: 13
v_gene: TRBV7-9
d_gene: -
j_gene: TRBJ1-5
abundance: -

CDR3aa: CASSSIGLAGGAETQYF
CDR3nt: TGCGCCAGCAGCTCAATCGGATTAGCGGGAGGGGCGGAGACCCAGTACTTC
len: 17
v_gene: TRBV5-1
d_gene: TRBD2
j_gene: TRBJ2-5
abundance: -

CDR3aa: CASSPDRTFKQYF
CDR3nt: TGTGCCAGCTCACCAGACAGAACCTTCAAGCAGTACTTC
len: 13
v_gene: TRBV18
d_gene: -
j_gene: TRBJ2-7
abundance: -

CDR3aa: CASSTEARREAFF
CDR3nt: TGTGCCAGCAGCACTGAGGCCCGCCGAGAAGCTTTCTTT
len: 13
v_gene: TRBV7-2
d_gene: -
j_gene: TRBJ1-1
abundance: few

CDR3aa: CASRPGPTRTEAFF
CDR3nt: TGTGCCAGCAGACCCGGGCCCACTAGGACTGAAGCTTTCTTT
len: 14
v_gene: TRBV6-1
d_gene: -
j_gene: TRBJ1-1
abundance: -

CDR3aa: CASSFGASGYNEQFF
CDR3nt: TGCGCCAGCAGCTTCGGGGCTAGCGGCTACAATGAGCAGTTCTTC
len: 15
v_gene: TRBV5-1
d_gene: TRBD2
j_gene: TRBJ2-1
abundance: -

CDR3aa: CASSPLPQGLLSYNEQFF
CDR3nt: TGTGCCAGCTCACCACTTCCCCAGGGCCTACTTTCCTACAATGAGCAGTTCTTC
len: 18
v_gene: TRBV18
d_gene: -
j_gene: TRBJ2-1
abundance: -

CDR3aa: CASSEEQGVGDTQYF
CDR3nt: TGTGCCAGCAGTGAAGAACAGGGGGTGGGAGATACGCAGTATTTT
len: 15
v_gene: TRBV2
d_gene: TRBD1
j_gene: TRBJ2-3
abundance: once

CDR3aa: CSGGQSAYEQYF
CDR3nt: TGCAGTGGGGGACAGTCAGCCTACGAGCAGTACTTC
len: 12
v_gene: TRBV29-1
d_gene: TRBD1
j_gene: TRBJ2-7
abundance: once

CDR3aa: CASSPLAGVAKNIQYF
CDR3nt: TGTGCCAGCAGCCCTTTAGCGGGTGTAGCCAAAAACATTCAGTACTTC
len: 16
v_gene: TRBV7-9
d_gene: TRBD2
j_gene: TRBJ2-4
abundance: once

CDR3aa: CASSLTTSTDTQYF
CDR3nt: TGTGCCAGCAGCTTGACTACTAGCACAGATACGCAGTATTTT
len: 14
v_gene: TRBV11-3
d_gene: -
j_gene: TRBJ2-3
abundance: few

CDR3aa: CASSEGTGFQETQYF
CDR3nt: TGCGCCAGCAGCGAAGGTACAGGGTTCCAAGAGACCCAGTACTTC
len: 15
v_gene: TRBV5-1
d_gene: -
j_gene: TRBJ2-5
abundance: -